This T cell receptor (beta chain) was sequenced during a study of blood T cell repertoires in COVID-19. Study background: Both acute and convalescent COVID-19 samples were obtained from the United States, Italy and Spain.

Germline trimming cut 2 bases from V and 5 bases from J; bases unmatched to any gene: 10. The germline CDR1 and CDR2 sequences are SEHNR and FQNEAQ (reference sequence). The CDR3 spans 16 residues. Each participant's cohort was designated according to participant-reported clinical history. As handled by the study authors: The assay estimated nucleated cells by amplifying reference gene primers. Clones were sequenced by immunoSEQ multiplex PCR, and TCRdb holds only the in-frame ones, with some missing. V and J calls and clone size are copied from that table; D and trimming were computed from the DNA. The data contain just over 350,000 clones, roughly 90% of them singletons.

Sequencing input: PBMCs or T cells enriched from blood (not recorded which). The clonotype was recovered from a woman aged 25 to 39 who had recovered from COVID-19. The chain couples TRBV7-9 to TRBJ1-1, with 8 bases identical to TRBD1. The CDR3 nucleotides read TGTGCCAGCAGCTTATGGAGGTGGGACAGGAGTACTGAAGCTTTCTTT. Residues: CASSLWRWDRSTEAFF.